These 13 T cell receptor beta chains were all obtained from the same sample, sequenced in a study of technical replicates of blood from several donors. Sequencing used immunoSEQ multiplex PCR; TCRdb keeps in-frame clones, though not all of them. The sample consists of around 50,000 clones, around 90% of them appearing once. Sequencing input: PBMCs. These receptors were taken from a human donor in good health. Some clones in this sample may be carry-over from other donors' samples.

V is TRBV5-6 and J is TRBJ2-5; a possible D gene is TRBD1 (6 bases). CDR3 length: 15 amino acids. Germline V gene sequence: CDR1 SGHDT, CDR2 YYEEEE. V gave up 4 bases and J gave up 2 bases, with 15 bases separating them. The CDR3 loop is CASSRRTERQETQYF. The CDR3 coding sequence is TGTGCCAGCAGCCGAAGGACAGAGAGACAAGAGACCCAGTACTTC. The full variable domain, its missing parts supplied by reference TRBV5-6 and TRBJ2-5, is DAGVTQSPTHLIKTRGQQVTLRCSPKSGHDTVSWYQQALGQGPQFIFQYYEEEERQRGNFPDRFSGHQFPNYSSELNVNALLLGDSALYLCASSRRTERQETQYFGPGTRLLVL.

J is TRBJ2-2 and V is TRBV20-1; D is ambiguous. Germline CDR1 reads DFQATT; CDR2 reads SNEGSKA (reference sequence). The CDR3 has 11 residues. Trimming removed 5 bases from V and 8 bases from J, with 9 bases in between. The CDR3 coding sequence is TGCAGTGCTGGCCTGTATGGGGAGCTGTTTTTT. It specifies CSAGLYGELFF.

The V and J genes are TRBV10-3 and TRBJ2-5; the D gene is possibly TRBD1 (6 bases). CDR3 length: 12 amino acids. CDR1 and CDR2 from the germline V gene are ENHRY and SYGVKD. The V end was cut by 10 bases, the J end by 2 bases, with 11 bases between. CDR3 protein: CATGAEQETQYF. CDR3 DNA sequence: TGTGCCACAGGGGCGGAACAAGAGACCCAGTACTTC.

The CDR3 sequence is CASSLGAGEETQYF. In DNA, the CDR3 is TGCGCCAGCAGCTTGGGAGCGGGGGAAGAGACCCAGTACTTC. This chain links TRBV5-1 with TRBJ2-5, with TRBD2 matching over 8 bases. The CDR3 length is 14 residues. The ends lost 0 bases at V and 3 bases at J; junction bases unmatched: 1. Germline-derived CDR1 and CDR2 are SGHRS and YFSETQ.

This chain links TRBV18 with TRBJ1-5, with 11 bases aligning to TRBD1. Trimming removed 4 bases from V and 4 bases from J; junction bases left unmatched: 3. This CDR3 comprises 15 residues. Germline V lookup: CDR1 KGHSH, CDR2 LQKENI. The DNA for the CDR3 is TGTGCCAGCTCACTGGGGACAGGGGGTAATCAGCCCCAGCATTTT. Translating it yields CASSLGTGGNQPQHF.

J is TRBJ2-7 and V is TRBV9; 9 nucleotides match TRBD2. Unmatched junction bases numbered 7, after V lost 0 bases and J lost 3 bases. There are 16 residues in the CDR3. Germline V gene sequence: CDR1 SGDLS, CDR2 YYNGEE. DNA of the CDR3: TGTGCCAGCAGCGTAGCGCCCAGTAGCGGGAGCTACGAGCAGTACTTC. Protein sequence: CASSVAPSSGSYEQYF. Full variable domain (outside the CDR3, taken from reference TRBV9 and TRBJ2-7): DSGVTQTPKHLITATGQRVTLRCSPRSGDLSVYWYQQSLDQGLQFLIQYYNGEERAKGNILERFSAQQFPDLHSELNLSSLELGDSALYFCASSVAPSSGSYEQYFGPGTRLTVT.

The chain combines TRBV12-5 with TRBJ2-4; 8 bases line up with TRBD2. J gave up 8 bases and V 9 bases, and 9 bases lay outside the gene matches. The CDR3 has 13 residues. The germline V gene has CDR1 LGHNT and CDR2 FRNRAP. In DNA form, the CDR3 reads TGTGCTAGCGGGCCCGGGAGGGCCGACATTCAGTACTTC. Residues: CASGPGRADIQYF.

The CDR3 DNA follows: TGTGCCAGCATCCTTAGCGGGAGGGCCGGTAATGAGCAGTTCTTC. Protein product: CASILSGRAGNEQFF. This chain connects TRBV2 to TRBJ2-1; the match to TRBD2 covers 11 bases. From germline, CDR1 is SNHLY and CDR2 FYNNEI. V shed 7 bases, J shed 7 bases, and the junction held 9 bases outside the gene matches. The CDR3 covers 15 residues.

The CDR3: CASSFSTGDGSTQYF. The CDR3 DNA reads TGTGCCAGCAGCTTTTCCACGGGGGATGGAAGCACGCAGTATTTT. The chain combines TRBV7-7 with TRBJ2-3, with D maybe TRBD2 (6 bases). V gave up 3 bases and J gave up 9 bases, with 19 bases separating them. CDR1 and CDR2 (germline): SSHAT, FNYEAQ (reference sequence). The CDR3 spans 15 residues.

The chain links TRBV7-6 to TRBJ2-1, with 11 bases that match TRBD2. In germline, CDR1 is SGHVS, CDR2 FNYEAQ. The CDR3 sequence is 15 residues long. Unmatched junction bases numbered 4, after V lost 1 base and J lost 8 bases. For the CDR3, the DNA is TGTGCCAGCAGCTTAGTGTATAGCGGGAGGGATGAGCAGTTCTTC. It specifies CASSLVYSGRDEQFF.

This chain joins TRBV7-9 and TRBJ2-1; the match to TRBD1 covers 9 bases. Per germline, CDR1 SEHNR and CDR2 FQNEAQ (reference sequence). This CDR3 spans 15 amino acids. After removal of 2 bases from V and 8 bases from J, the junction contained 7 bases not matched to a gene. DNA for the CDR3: TGTGCCAGCAGCTTATTGGCGGGACAGGGCGATGAGCAGTTCTTC. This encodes CASSLLAGQGDEQFF.

The DNA for the CDR3 is TGTGCCAGCAGCGCACACAGGGATGGGCAGTTCTTC. Translated: CASSAHRDGQFF. The chain joins TRBV7-9 to TRBJ2-1, with D possibly TRBD1 on 6 matching bases. Per germline, CDR1 SEHNR and CDR2 FQNEAQ (reference sequence). There are 12 residues in the CDR3. V lost 5 bases and J 12 bases, leaving 14 bases between the germline ends. The whole variable domain, filled in from reference TRBV7-9 and TRBJ2-1, reads DTGVSQNPRHKITKRGQNVTFRCDPISEHNRLYWYRQTLGQGPEFLTYFQNEAQLEKSRLLSDRFSAERPKGSFSTLEIQRTEQGDSAMYLCASSAHRDGQFFGPGTRLTVL.

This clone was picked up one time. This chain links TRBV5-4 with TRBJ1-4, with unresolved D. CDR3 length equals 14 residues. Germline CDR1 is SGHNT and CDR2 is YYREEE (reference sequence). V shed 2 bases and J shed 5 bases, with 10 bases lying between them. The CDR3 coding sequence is TGTGCCAGCAGCTTAGGCGGGGAGAATGAAAAACTGTTTTTT. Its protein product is CASSLGGENEKLFF.